This passage covers 15 T cell receptor beta chains from one sample sequenced in a study of blood T cell repertoires in COVID-19. The assay was immunoSEQ multiplex PCR, and TCRdb's table has in-frame clones only and misses some. Among approximately 240,000 clones listed, roughly 90% were seen once. The sequencing input was PBMCs or T cells enriched from blood (not recorded which). The receptors originated from a woman aged 25 to 45 with acute COVID-19.

The chain employs TRBV5-1 and TRBJ2-3; TRBD2 agrees at 16 bases. Germline V CDR1 and CDR2: SGHRS, YFSETQ. With 4 bases clipped from V and 2 bases from J, the junction kept 7 bases outside the gene matches. The CDR3 consists of 18 residues. Here the CDR3 DNA reads TGCGCCAGCAGCCCGGGACTAGCGGGAGGGGGGGCCACAGATACGCAGTATTTT. This translates into CASSPGLAGGGATDTQYF. Combining the CDR3 with reference TRBV5-1 and TRBJ2-3 gives the whole variable domain KAGVTQTPRYLIKTRGQQVTLSCSPISGHRSVSWYQQTPGQGLQFLFEYFSETQRNKGNFPGRFSGRQFSNSRSEMNVSTLELGDSALYLCASSPGLAGGGATDTQYFGPGTRLTVL.

This clone was found once. The V call is TRBV18, the J call TRBJ2-1; 8 bases match TRBD2. This CDR3 comprises 16 residues. The germline V gene has CDR1 KGHSH and CDR2 LQKENI. With 6 bases clipped from V and 8 bases from J, the junction kept 15 bases outside the gene matches. The CDR3 is CASSRRSSGRFDEQFF. CDR3 DNA sequence: TGTGCCAGCTCTCGACGGTCGAGCGGGAGATTTGATGAGCAGTTCTTC.

This clone was counted a single time. CDR3 residues: CASSKTAAGATYNEQFF. The CDR3 DNA sequence: TGTGCCAGCAGCAAAACCGCCGCGGGGGCTACTTACAATGAGCAGTTCTTC. The chain employs TRBV11-2 and TRBJ2-1; perhaps TRBD2 as D (7 bases). Germline assignment: CDR1 SGHAT and CDR2 FQNNGV. V lost 5 bases and J 4 bases, leaving 21 bases between the germline ends. CDR3 size: 17 residues.

The chain has TRBV9 and TRBJ2-1; the match to TRBD1 covers 7 bases. Germline V gives CDR1 SGDLS, CDR2 YYNGEE. Germline trimming cut 0 bases from V and 9 bases from J; bases unmatched to any gene: 12. CDR3 length: 16 residues. In DNA, the CDR3 is TGTGCCAGCAGCGTAGCTTTAGAGGGGGCGCAGGGTGAGCAGTTCTTC. It translates to CASSVALEGAQGEQFF.

The chain is built from TRBV29-1 and TRBJ1-4; D is unclear. This CDR3 is 11 amino acids long. Germline-derived CDR1 and CDR2 are SQVTM and ANQGSEA. CDR3 bases: TGCAGTGCGAGGTCGGGTGAAAAACTGTTTTTT. As protein: CSARSGEKLFF.

This chain joins TRBV5-6 and TRBJ2-7; 7 bases agree with TRBD1. This CDR3 region has 13 residues. The V gene end was trimmed by 3 bases and the J gene end by 4 bases; junction bases not matched to a gene: 4. The germline gives CDR1 SGHDT, CDR2 YYEEEE. The CDR3: CASSSRGRYEQYF. The CDR3 region has the DNA TGTGCCAGCAGCTCCAGGGGGAGATACGAGCAGTACTTC.

This clone was detected once. The gene calls are TRBV7-3 and TRBJ2-1; 9 nucleotides align to TRBD1. The junction had 4 bases not matched to a gene; V was cut back by 2 bases and J by 5 bases. This CDR3 has 15 residues. CDR1 and CDR2 from the germline V gene are SGHTA and FQGTGA. CDR3 coding DNA: TGTGCCAGCAGCTTAGGACAGGGGAAGGACAATGAGCAGTTCTTC. It yields the protein CASSLGQGKDNEQFF.

J is TRBJ1-6 and V is TRBV28; the D is unclear. V was pared by 5 bases and J by 9 bases, with 11 bases between. The CDR3 extends over 13 amino acids. Germline V gives CDR1 MDHEN, CDR2 SYDVKM. The CDR3 is CASSNPVSSPLHF. As DNA, the CDR3 is TGTGCCAGCAGTAACCCCGTGAGTTCACCCCTCCACTTT.

CDR3 nucleotide sequence: TGTGCCAGCAGCCCAGGACAGGGGTTAGGAAACACCATATATTTT. Amino acids: CASSPGQGLGNTIYF. The J gene is TRBJ1-3, the V gene TRBV3-1 (or the pseudogene TRBV3-2); 9 positions match TRBD1. Germline loops: CDR1 LGHDT, CDR2 YNNKEL (reference sequence). Trimming took 4 bases from V and 4 from J; bases not matched to a gene: 5. CDR3 length: 15 amino acids.

In nucleotides, the CDR3 is TGTGCCAGCAGCTTAGGGACAGGGGGCGGCATAGGTGAAGCTTTCTTT. This codes for CASSLGTGGGIGEAFF. This chain connects TRBV7-6 to TRBJ1-1, with TRBD1 identical over 11 bases. CDR3 length: 16 amino acids. The V and J ends lost 1 base and 7 bases, in that order; junction bases with no gene match: 8. Germline CDR1 is SGHVS and CDR2 is FNYEAQ.

This clone was seen just once. This chain uses TRBV5-4 with TRBJ2-1; D may be TRBD2 (6 bases). Deletions cut 0 bases from V and 0 bases from J, with 13 bases between. Germline loops: CDR1 SGHNT, CDR2 YYREEE (reference sequence). The CDR3 runs 17 residues. CDR3 residues: CASSLDSSGVSYNEQFF. The CDR3 DNA sequence: TGTGCCAGCAGCTTGGATTCGTCGGGGGTCTCCTACAATGAGCAGTTCTTC. Complete variable domain (other parts from reference TRBV5-4 and TRBJ2-1): ETGVTQSPTHLIKTRGQQVTLRCSSQSGHNTVSWYQQALGQGPQFIFQYYREEENGRGNFPPRFSGLQFPNYSSELNVNALELDDSALYLCASSLDSSGVSYNEQFFGPGTRLTVL.

Notes on this clone: Different DNA sequences within this sample yield the same CDR3. The chain employs TRBV28 and TRBJ1-5; 8 bases are shared with TRBD1. The CDR3 is made up of 15 amino acids. Trimming cost V 6 bases and J 0 bases; bases outside gene matches: 4. Per the germline V gene, CDR1 is MDHEN and CDR2 is SYDVKM. CDR3 sequence (DNA): TGTGCCAGCAGGCGCACAGGGGGTAGCAATCAGCCCCAGCATTTT. Its protein is CASRRTGGSNQPQHF.

V usage is TRBV10-3 and J usage is TRBJ2-7; 7 positions agree with TRBD1. Germline trimming cut 6 bases from V and 2 bases from J; bases unmatched to any gene: 10. Germline V CDR1 and CDR2: ENHRY, SYGVKD. The CDR3 is 15 amino acids. CDR3 sequence (DNA): TGTGCCATCAGCGCCCCGGGACAGAAAACCTACGAGCAGTACTTC. Translation: CAISAPGQKTYEQYF.

This chain connects TRBV28 to TRBJ2-2; 8 nucleotides agree with TRBD1. The CDR3 length is 16 residues. Trimming removed 6 bases from V and 5 bases from J; junction bases left unmatched: 11. Germline V gives CDR1 MDHEN, CDR2 SYDVKM. CDR3 protein: CASSPGQGRLTGELFF. CDR3 coding DNA: TGTGCCAGCAGCCCAGGACAGGGAAGGTTAACCGGGGAGCTGTTTTTT.

This sequence joins TRBV7-9 and TRBJ1-2; a possible D gene is TRBD1 (6 bases). Germline lookup yields CDR1 SEHNR and CDR2 FQNEAQ (reference sequence). The CDR3 runs to 14 residues. Trimming stripped 3 bases from V and 3 bases from J, with 11 bases between. Written as DNA, the CDR3 is TGTGCCAGCAGCTTCGGAAACAGGGACTATGGCTACACCTTC. It yields the protein CASSFGNRDYGYTF.